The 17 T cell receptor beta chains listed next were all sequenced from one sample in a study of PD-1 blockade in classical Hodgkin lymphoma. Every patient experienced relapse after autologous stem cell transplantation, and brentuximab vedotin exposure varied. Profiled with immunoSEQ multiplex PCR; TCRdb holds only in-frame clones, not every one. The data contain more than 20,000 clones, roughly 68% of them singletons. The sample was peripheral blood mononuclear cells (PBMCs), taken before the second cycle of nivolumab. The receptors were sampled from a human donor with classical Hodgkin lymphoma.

CDR3: CSVDHGGGNTIYF. Here the CDR3 DNA reads TGCAGCGTTGATCATGGGGGTGGAAACACCATATATTTT. The chain employs TRBV29-1 and TRBJ1-3, with D possibly TRBD1 on 5 matching bases. This CDR3 is 13 amino acids long. Trimming cost V 3 bases and J 3 bases, with 9 bases left between them. The germline gives CDR1 SQVTM, CDR2 ANQGSEA.

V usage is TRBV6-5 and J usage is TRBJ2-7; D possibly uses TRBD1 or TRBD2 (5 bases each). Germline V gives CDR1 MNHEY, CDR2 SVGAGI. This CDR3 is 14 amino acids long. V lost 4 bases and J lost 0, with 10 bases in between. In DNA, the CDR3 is TGTGCCAGCAGTTTGGGGGTTCACTCCTACGAGCAGTACTTC. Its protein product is CASSLGVHSYEQYF.

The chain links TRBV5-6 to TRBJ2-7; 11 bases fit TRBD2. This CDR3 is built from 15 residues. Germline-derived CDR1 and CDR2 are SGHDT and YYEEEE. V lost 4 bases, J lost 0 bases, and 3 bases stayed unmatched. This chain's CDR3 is CASSGGLAASYEQYF. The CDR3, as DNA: TGTGCCAGCAGCGGGGGACTAGCGGCCTCCTACGAGCAGTACTTC.

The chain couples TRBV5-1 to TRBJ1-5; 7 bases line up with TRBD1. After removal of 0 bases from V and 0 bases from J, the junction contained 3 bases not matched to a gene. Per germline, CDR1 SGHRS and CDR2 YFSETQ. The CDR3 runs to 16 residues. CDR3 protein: CASSLEGGTSNQPQHF. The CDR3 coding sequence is TGCGCCAGCAGCTTGGAAGGGGGCACTAGCAATCAGCCCCAGCATTTT. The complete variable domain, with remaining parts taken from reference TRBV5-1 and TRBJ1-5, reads KAGVTQTPRYLIKTRGQQVTLSCSPISGHRSVSWYQQTPGQGLQFLFEYFSETQRNKGNFPGRFSGRQFSNSRSEMNVSTLELGDSALYLCASSLEGGTSNQPQHFGDGTRLSIL.

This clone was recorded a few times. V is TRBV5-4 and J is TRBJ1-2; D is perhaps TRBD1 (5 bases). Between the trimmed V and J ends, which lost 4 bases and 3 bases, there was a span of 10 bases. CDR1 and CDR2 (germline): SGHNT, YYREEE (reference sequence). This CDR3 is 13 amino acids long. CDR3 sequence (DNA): TGTGCCAGCAGCCCGACAGACGACTATGGCTACACCTTC. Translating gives CASSPTDDYGYTF.

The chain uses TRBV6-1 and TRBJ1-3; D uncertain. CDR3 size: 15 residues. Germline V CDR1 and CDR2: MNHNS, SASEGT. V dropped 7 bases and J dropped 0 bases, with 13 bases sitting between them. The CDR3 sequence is CASKSTADSGNTIYF. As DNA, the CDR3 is TGTGCCAGCAAATCGACCGCCGACTCTGGAAACACCATATATTTT.

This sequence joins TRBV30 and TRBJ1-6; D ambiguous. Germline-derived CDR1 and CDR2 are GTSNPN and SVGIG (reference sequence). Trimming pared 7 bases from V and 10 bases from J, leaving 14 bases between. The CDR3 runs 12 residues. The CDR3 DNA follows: TGTGCCTCCGGCCGGGGTGACTCACCCCTCCACTTT. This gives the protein CASGRGDSPLHF.

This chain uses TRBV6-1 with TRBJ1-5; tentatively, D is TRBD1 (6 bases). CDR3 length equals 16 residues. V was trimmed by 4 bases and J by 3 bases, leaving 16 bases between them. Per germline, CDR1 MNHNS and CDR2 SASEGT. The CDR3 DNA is TGTGCCAGCAGTGGTCTAGGGGGGGGTGACAATCAGCCCCAGCATTTT. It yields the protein CASSGLGGGDNQPQHF.

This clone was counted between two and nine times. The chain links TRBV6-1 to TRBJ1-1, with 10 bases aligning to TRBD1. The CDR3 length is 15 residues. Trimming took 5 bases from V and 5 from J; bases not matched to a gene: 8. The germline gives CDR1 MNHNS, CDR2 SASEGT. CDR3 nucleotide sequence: TGTGCCAGCAGTCCTTGGGACAGGGGTAAAACTGAAGCTTTCTTT. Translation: CASSPWDRGKTEAFF.

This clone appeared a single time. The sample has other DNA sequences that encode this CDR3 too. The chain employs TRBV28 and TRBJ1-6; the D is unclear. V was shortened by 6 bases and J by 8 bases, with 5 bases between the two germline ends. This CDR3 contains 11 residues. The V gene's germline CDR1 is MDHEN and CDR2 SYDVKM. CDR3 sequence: CASRRDSPLHF. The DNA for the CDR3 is TGTGCCAGCAGGCGCGATTCACCCCTCCACTTT.

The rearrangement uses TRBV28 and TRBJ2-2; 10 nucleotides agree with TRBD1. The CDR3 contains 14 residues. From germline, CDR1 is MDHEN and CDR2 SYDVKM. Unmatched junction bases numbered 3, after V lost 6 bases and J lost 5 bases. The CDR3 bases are TGTGCCAGCAGATGGGGACAGGGGACCGGGGAGCTGTTTTTT. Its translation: CASRWGQGTGELFF.

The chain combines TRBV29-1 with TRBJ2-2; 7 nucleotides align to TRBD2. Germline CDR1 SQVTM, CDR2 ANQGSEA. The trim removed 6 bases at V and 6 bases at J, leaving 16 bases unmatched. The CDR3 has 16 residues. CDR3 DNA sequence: TGCAGCGTCTCCATTACGGGGGGAATTAGGGCCGGGGAGCTGTTTTTT. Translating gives CSVSITGGIRAGELFF.

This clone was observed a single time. CDR3 coding DNA: TGTGCCAGCAGTTATCCCCCGGCGGGACAGGGGATGCATTTT. Translation: CASSYPPAGQGMHF. This chain uses TRBV6-5 with TRBJ1-5; 10 bases fit TRBD1. V was clipped by 3 bases and J by 15 bases; unmatched bases: 11. The CDR3 runs to 14 residues. CDR1 is MNHEY, CDR2 SVGAGI, per germline.

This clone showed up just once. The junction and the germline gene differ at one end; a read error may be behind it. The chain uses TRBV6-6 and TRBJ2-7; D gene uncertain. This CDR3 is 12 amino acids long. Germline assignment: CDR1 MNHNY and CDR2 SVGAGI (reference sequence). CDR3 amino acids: CASTGLGYGQYF. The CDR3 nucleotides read TGTGCCAGCACGGGCCTGGGTTACGGGCAGTACTTC.

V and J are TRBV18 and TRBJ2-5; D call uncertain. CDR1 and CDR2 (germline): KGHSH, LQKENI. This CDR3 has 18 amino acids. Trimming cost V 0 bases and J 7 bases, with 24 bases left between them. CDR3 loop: CASSPPQDFQMGKATQYF. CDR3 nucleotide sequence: TGTGCCAGCTCACCACCACAAGACTTTCAGATGGGCAAAGCGACCCAGTACTTC.

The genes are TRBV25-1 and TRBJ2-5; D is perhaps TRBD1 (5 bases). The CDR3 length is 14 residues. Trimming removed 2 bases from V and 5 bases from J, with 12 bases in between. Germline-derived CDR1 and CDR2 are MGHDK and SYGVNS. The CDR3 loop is CASSEVKGLETQYF. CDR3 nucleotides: TGTGCCAGCAGTGAAGTCAAGGGGCTGGAGACCCAGTACTTC.

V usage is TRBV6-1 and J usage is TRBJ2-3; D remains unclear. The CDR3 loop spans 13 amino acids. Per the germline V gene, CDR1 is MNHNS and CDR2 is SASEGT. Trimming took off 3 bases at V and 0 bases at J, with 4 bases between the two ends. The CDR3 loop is CASSEESTDTQYF. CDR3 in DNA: TGTGCCAGCAGTGAGGAAAGCACAGATACGCAGTATTTT.